One and the same sample provided the 17 T cell receptor beta chains below, sequenced in a study of cytomegalovirus exposure and HLA in healthy donors. The PCR was carried out with 60 Vbeta primers and 13 Jbeta primers. Sequenced by immunoSEQ multiplex PCR; TCRdb stores in-frame clones only, minus some. Of approximately 67,000 clones in the sample, 80% to 90% are singletons; the top ten hold about 12%. Material for sequencing was PBMCs. These receptor sequences come from a woman in her 30s in good health and CMV-seropositive.

The count of this clone is one. The chain recombines TRBV6-5 with TRBJ2-7; 8 bases fit TRBD2. The CDR3 extends over 16 amino acids. The V segment lost 3 bases and the J segment 6 bases; nucleotides outside the gene matches: 13. CDR1 and CDR2 from the germline V gene are MNHEY and SVGAGI. The CDR3 here is CASSYYHTREGAEQYF. The CDR3 DNA follows: TGTGCCAGCAGTTATTATCATACCCGGGAGGGTGCCGAGCAGTACTTC.

This rearrangement joins TRBV27 to TRBJ2-3, with 10 positions matching TRBD2. This CDR3 has 15 residues. V lost 0 bases and J lost 9; bases outside the gene matches: 6. Germline V gene sequence: CDR1 MNHEY, CDR2 SMNVEV (reference sequence). This CDR3 is CASSLSSSGRPTQYF. The CDR3 coding sequence is TGTGCCAGCAGTTTATCTTCTAGCGGGAGACCCACGCAGTATTTT.

The genes are TRBV15 and TRBJ1-2, with TRBD1 as a possible D gene (5 bases). The CDR3 spans 15 residues. V was shortened by 0 bases and J by 5 bases, with 13 bases between the two germline ends. The germline gives CDR1 LNHNV, CDR2 YYDKDF (reference sequence). The CDR3 DNA reads as TGTGCCACCAGCAGAGAGACGGGCCAGGGATATGGCTACACCTTC. Protein sequence: CATSRETGQGYGYTF.

Written as DNA, the CDR3 is TGTGCCAGCAGTGACCCTCCTCGACAGACCTCCTCTGGAAACACCATATATTTT. Protein sequence: CASSDPPRQTSSGNTIYF. V gene TRBV25-1 combines with J gene TRBJ1-3; D is perhaps TRBD1 (5 bases). This CDR3 is 18 amino acids long. Trimming took 3 bases from V and 0 from J, leaving 18 bases between them. Germline values: CDR1 MGHDK, CDR2 SYGVNS.

The genes are TRBV6-5 and TRBJ1-1; D is unresolved. Between the trimmed V and J ends, which lost 5 bases and 4 bases, there was a span of 8 bases. Germline loops: CDR1 MNHEY, CDR2 SVGAGI. This CDR3 has 12 residues. The CDR3 protein is CASSDTSTEAFF. The DNA of the CDR3 is TGTGCCAGCAGTGACACAAGCACTGAAGCTTTCTTT.

The chain combines TRBV6-6 with TRBJ2-7; 8 bases are a match to TRBD2. Trimming took 1 base from V and 2 from J; bases not matched to a gene: 4. Germline V gene lookup returns CDR1 MNHNY and CDR2 SVGAGI (reference sequence). This CDR3 is built from 15 residues. CDR3 DNA: TGTGCCAGCAGTTACTTGTCGGGAGGGCCCTACGAGCAGTACTTC. It encodes CASSYLSGGPYEQYF.

J is TRBJ2-1 and V is TRBV6-5; 13 bases are shared with TRBD2. V was pared by 4 bases and J by 8 bases, with 8 bases of the junction left unmatched. CDR1 and CDR2 (germline): MNHEY, SVGAGI. The CDR3 is made up of 16 amino acids. This CDR3 is CASSSLLAGGGDEQFF. For the CDR3, the DNA is TGTGCCAGCAGTTCCCTACTAGCGGGAGGGGGGGATGAGCAGTTCTTC.

This rearrangement joins TRBV4-2 to TRBJ2-2; 8 bases are shared with TRBD2. The germline gives CDR1 LGHNA, CDR2 YNFKEQ. This CDR3 comprises 16 residues. Trimming cost V 0 bases and J 6 bases; bases outside gene matches: 6. The CDR3 sequence: CASSQDWSGSAGELFF. In DNA, the CDR3 is TGTGCCAGCAGCCAAGATTGGAGCGGGAGTGCCGGGGAGCTGTTTTTT.

The genes are TRBV2 and TRBJ1-2; TRBD1 matches at 7 bases. The ends lost 5 bases at V and 4 bases at J; junction bases unmatched: 7. This CDR3 is built from 14 residues. CDR1 and CDR2 (germline): SNHLY, FYNNEI. The CDR3 spells CASSNRRDSYGYTF. The DNA for the CDR3 is TGTGCCAGCAGTAATCGCCGGGACAGCTATGGCTACACCTTC.

The gene calls are TRBV5-6 and TRBJ1-2; no reliable D call. The CDR3 loop spans 11 amino acids. V was cut by 3 bases and J by 3 bases, with 3 bases left in between. The germline CDR1 and CDR2 sequences are SGHDT and YYEEEE. The CDR3 region is CASSSDYGYTF. Written as DNA, the CDR3 is TGTGCCAGCAGCTCGGACTATGGCTACACCTTC. The whole variable domain, filled in from reference TRBV5-6 and TRBJ1-2, reads DAGVTQSPTHLIKTRGQQVTLRCSPKSGHDTVSWYQQALGQGPQFIFQYYEEEERQRGNFPDRFSGHQFPNYSSELNVNALLLGDSALYLCASSSDYGYTFGSGTRLTVV.

The gene calls are TRBV28 and TRBJ1-2, with D possibly TRBD1 on 6 matching bases. Trimming stripped 8 bases from V and 6 bases from J, with 16 bases between. Germline CDR1 and CDR2: MDHEN and SYDVKM. The CDR3 is 13 residues long. The CDR3 spells CASFESGGDGYTF. CDR3 coding DNA: TGTGCCAGCTTTGAATCGGGGGGCGATGGCTACACCTTC.

This clone has only a few counts. The genes are TRBV5-5 and TRBJ2-1, with 12 nucleotides matching TRBD2. The V segment lost 2 bases and the J segment 2 bases; nucleotides outside the gene matches: 2. The CDR3 is 16 residues long. Per germline, CDR1 SGHKS and CDR2 YYEKEE (reference sequence). CDR3 residues: CASSFRTSGAYNEQFF. CDR3 nucleotides: TGTGCCAGCAGCTTCCGGACTAGCGGGGCCTACAATGAGCAGTTCTTC.

The rearrangement uses TRBV15 and TRBJ2-7; 8 bases agree with TRBD1. CDR3 length: 15 amino acids. The V and J ends lost 0 bases and 9 bases, in that order; junction bases with no gene match: 10. Germline CDR1 reads LNHNV; CDR2 reads YYDKDF (reference sequence). In DNA form, the CDR3 reads TGTGCCACCAGCAGAGACGGACAGGGAGGTAGGGTGCAGTACTTC. It codes for CATSRDGQGGRVQYF.

With respect to this clone: This sample also contains other DNA sequences that code for the same CDR3. The chain links TRBV2 to TRBJ1-2; tentatively, D is TRBD1 (5 bases). The V end lost 1 base, the J end lost 8 bases, and 14 bases lay between the germline ends. The germline CDR1 and CDR2 sequences are SNHLY and FYNNEI. CDR3 length: 14 residues. The CDR3 here is CASSEGRGALGYTF. CDR3 nucleotide sequence: TGTGCCAGCAGTGAAGGTCGTGGGGCTTTGGGCTACACCTTC.

The chain couples TRBV18 to TRBJ1-1; TRBD1 agrees at 11 bases. This CDR3 is 17 amino acids long. From germline, CDR1 is KGHSH and CDR2 LQKENI. J lost 0 bases, V lost 4 bases, and 7 bases had no gene match. The CDR3 is CASSRRGTGGVNTEAFF. The CDR3 DNA is TGTGCCAGCTCACGACGCGGGACAGGGGGGGTGAACACTGAAGCTTTCTTT.

The DNA of the CDR3 is TGTGCCACGACAGGGGGGAACACCGGGGAGCTGTTTTTT. It translates to CATTGGNTGELFF. The chain has TRBV15 and TRBJ2-2; TRBD1 matches 9 bases. Trimming cost V 9 bases and J 1 base; bases outside gene matches: 0. Germline loops: CDR1 LNHNV, CDR2 YYDKDF (reference sequence). The CDR3 extends over 13 amino acids.

V gene TRBV7-8 combines with J gene TRBJ2-7; TRBD1 matches at 7 bases. The CDR3 loop spans 14 amino acids. Germline loops: CDR1 SGHVS, CDR2 FQNEAQ. Losses at the gene ends were 5 bases for V and 5 bases for J; bases not matched to a gene: 9. DNA of the CDR3: TGTGCCAGCAGCCCTTACGGGGACAGAAACGAGCAGTACTTC. Its translation is CASSPYGDRNEQYF.